This entry features one T cell receptor beta chain sequence. Its antigen is unidentified. The sample comes from a study of OX40 agonist ivuxolimab in advanced cancers. Findings and caveats of the study: CD4+ T cells averaged fewer expanded clones than CD8+ T cells.

Measured with immunoSEQ multiplex PCR; TCRdb has only the in-frame clones, and not every one. The data show about 100,000 clones, with roughly 90% seen just once and 0.54% held by the top ten. The V gene lost 6 bases and the J gene lost 5 bases, with 14 bases spanning the gap. Germline CDR1 and CDR2: MDHEN and SYDVKM. This CDR3 spans 14 amino acids. With autoimmune disease history or systemic immunosuppression, patients were excluded. The chain is built from TRBV28 and TRBJ1-3, with D hard to call. This sample comprised CD4+ or CD8+ T cells sorted from blood, obtained in a trial of the OX40 agonist ivuxolimab. This sequence was found in an adult with an advanced solid tumor such as melanoma, head and neck, liver or kidney cancer. Written as DNA, the CDR3 is TGTGCCAGCAGCGGGCCCGGAGCCAGAAACACCATATATTTT. Translation gives CASSGPGARNTIYF.